The T cell receptor (beta chain) under discussion was sequenced for a study of cytomegalovirus exposure and HLA in healthy donors. The wider study: The roughly 110 validation repertoires were reported in a later analysis to have been generated on the same platform as the approximately 600 first-cohort repertoires.

Data came from immunoSEQ multiplex PCR; TCRdb stores just in-frame clones and leaves some out. Altogether over 250,000 clones are present, just over 85% being singletons, with the ten largest covering about 1%. Only a few counts were recorded for this clone. No antigen is known for it. Overall study results and limits: High sensitivity and specificity were reportedly achieved when the classifier diagnosed cytomegalovirus status. Specificity of three CMV-associated chains for CMV antigens was verified in vitro. The tendency of first-cohort TCR clusters to co-occur in the approximately 110 validation repertoires was the finding of a later analysis.

V lost 4 bases, J lost 6 bases, and 7 bases lay in between. The germline V gene has CDR1 SGHTS and CDR2 YDEGEE. The CDR3 loop spans 11 amino acids. V gene TRBV5-8 combines with J gene TRBJ1-2; unclear D gene. This clonotype originated in a woman aged 18-35 years in good health and CMV-seronegative. The specimen was PBMCs. CDR3 sequence reads: CASSLIDGYTF. The CDR3 region has the DNA TGTGCCAGCAGCCTTATCGATGGCTACACCTTC.